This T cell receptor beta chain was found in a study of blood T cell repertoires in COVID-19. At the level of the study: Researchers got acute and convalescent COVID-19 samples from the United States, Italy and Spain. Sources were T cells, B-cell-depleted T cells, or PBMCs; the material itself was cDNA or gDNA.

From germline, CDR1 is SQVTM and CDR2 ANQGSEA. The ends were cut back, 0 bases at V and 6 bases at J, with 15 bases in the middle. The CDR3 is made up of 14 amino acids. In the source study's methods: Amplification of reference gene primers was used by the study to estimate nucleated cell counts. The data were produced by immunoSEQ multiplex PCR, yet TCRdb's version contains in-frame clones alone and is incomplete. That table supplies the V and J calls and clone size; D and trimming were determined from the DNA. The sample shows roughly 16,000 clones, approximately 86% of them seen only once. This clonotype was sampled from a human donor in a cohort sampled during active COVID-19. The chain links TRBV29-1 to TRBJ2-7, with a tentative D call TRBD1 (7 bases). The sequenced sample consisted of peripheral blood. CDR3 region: CSVEDQSRGAEQYF. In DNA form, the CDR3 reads TGCAGCGTTGAAGATCAAAGCAGGGGGGCCGAGCAGTACTTC.